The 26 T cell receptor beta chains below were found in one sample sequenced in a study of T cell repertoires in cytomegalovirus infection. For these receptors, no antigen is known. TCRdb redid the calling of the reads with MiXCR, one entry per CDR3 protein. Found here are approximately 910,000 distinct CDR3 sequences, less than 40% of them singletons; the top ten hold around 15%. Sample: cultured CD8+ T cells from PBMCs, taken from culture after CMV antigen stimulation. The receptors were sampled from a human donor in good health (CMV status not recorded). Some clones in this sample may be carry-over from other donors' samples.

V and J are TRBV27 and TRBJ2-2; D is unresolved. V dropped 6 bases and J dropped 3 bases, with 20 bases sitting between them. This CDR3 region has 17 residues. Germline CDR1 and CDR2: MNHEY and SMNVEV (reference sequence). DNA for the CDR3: TGTGCCAGCAGAAAGGAGTCACCTCCCTTTGACACCGGGGAGCTGTTTTTT. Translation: CASRKESPPFDTGELFF.

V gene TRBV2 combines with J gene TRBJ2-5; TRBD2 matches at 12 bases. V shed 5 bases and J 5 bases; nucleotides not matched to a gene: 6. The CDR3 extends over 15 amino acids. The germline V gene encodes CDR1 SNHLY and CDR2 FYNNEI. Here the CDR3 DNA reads TGTGCCAGCAGTTCCCCTAGCGGGGGGGATGAGACCCAGTACTTC. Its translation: CASSSPSGGDETQYF.

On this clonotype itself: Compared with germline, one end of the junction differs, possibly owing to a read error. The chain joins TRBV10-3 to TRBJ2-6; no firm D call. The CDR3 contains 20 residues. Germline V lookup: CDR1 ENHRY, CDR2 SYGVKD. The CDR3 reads CAIREYATLIQKSGANVLTF. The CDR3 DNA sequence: TGTGCCATCAGGGAGTACGCGACCCTAATCCAAAAATCTGGGGCCAACGTCCTGACTTTC.

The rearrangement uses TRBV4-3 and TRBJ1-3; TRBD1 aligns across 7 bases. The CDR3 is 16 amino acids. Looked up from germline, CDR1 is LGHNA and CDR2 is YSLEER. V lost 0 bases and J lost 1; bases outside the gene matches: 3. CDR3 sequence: CASSQDPTGSGNTIYF. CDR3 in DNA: TGCGCCAGCAGCCAAGATCCGACAGGGTCTGGAAACACCATATATTTT.

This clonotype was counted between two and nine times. DNA for the CDR3: TGCGCCAGCAGCCAGGTAGACAGGGCGGACATGAACACTGAAGCTTTCTTT. This gives the protein CASSQVDRADMNTEAFF. The V gene is TRBV4-3, the J gene TRBJ1-1; 7 bases are a match to TRBD1. J lost 0 bases, V lost 3 bases, and 10 bases had no gene match. The CDR3 is 17 residues long. Germline V lookup: CDR1 LGHNA, CDR2 YSLEER.

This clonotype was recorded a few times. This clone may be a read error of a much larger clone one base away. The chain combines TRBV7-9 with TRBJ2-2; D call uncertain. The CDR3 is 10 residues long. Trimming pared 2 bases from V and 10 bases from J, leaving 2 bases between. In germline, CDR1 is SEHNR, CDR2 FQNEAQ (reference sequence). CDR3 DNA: TGTGCCAGCAGCTTAATGGAGCTGTTTTTT. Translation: CASSLMELFF.

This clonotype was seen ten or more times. The CDR3 DNA reads as TGTGCCAGCAATATCGGACAGGGCCCCCTTTTGAACACTGAAGCTTTCTTT. It translates to CASNIGQGPLLNTEAFF. J is TRBJ1-1 and V is TRBV6-6, with 8 nucleotides matching TRBD1. The CDR3 has 17 amino acids. Germline values: CDR1 MNHNY, CDR2 SVGAGI (reference sequence). The V segment lost 7 bases and the J segment 0 bases; nucleotides outside the gene matches: 13.

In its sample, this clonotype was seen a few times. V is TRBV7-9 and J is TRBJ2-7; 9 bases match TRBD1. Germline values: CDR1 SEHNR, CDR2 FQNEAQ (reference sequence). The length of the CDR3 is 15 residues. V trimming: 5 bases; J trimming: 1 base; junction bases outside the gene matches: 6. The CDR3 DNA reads TGTGCCAGCAGCACCGGGACAGGGAGGTCCTACGAGCAGTACTTC. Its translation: CASSTGTGRSYEQYF.

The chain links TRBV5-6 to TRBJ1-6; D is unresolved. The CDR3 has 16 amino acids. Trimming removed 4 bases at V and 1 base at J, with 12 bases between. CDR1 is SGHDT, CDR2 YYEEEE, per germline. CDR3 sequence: CASSEGGRSYNSPLHF. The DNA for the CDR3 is TGTGCCAGCAGCGAAGGAGGGCGATCCTATAATTCACCCCTCCACTTT.

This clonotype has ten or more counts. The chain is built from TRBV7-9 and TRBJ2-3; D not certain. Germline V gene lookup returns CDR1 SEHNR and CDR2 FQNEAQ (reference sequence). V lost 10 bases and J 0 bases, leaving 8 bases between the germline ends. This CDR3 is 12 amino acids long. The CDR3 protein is CATLGSTDTQYF. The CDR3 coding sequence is TGTGCCACCCTAGGAAGCACAGATACGCAGTATTTT.

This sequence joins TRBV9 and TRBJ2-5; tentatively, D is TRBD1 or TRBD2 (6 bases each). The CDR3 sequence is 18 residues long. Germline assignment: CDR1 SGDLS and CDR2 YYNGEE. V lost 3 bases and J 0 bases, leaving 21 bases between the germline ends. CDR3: CASSADQGGQYYQETQYF. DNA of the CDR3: TGTGCCAGCAGCGCCGACCAAGGGGGGCAATATTACCAAGAGACCCAGTACTTC.

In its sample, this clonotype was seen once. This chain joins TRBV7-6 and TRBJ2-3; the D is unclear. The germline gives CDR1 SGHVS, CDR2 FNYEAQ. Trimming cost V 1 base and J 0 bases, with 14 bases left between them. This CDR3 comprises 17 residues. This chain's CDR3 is CASSLGPSMSSTDTQYF. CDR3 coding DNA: TGTGCCAGCAGCTTAGGGCCGTCGATGTCTAGCACAGATACGCAGTATTTT.

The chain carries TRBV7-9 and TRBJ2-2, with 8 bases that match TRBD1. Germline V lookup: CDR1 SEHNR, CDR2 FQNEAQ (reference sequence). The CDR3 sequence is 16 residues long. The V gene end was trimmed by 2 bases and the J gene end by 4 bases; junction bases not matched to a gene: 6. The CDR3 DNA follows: TGTGCCAGCAGCTTACCAGGGGGCTCGGTCACCGGGGAGCTGTTTTTT. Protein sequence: CASSLPGGSVTGELFF. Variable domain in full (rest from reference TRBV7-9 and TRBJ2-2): DTGVSQNPRHKITKRGQNVTFRCDPISEHNRLYWYRQTLGQGPEFLTYFQNEAQLEKSRLLSDRFSAERPKGSFSTLEIQRTEQGDSAMYLCASSLPGGSVTGELFFGEGSRLTVL.

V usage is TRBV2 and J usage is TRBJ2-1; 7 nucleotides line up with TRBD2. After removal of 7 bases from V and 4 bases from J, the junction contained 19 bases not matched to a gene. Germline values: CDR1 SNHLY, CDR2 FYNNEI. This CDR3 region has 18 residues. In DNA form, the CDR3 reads TGTGCCAGCACCCCCGGCCAACTGGCGGGGGATCCTTACAATGAGCAGTTCTTC. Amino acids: CASTPGQLAGDPYNEQFF.

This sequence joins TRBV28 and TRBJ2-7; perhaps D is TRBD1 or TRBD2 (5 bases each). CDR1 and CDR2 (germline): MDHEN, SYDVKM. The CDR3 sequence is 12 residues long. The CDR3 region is CATRGPTYEQYV. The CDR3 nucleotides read TGTGCTACAAGGGGACCCACCTACGAGCAGTACGTC.

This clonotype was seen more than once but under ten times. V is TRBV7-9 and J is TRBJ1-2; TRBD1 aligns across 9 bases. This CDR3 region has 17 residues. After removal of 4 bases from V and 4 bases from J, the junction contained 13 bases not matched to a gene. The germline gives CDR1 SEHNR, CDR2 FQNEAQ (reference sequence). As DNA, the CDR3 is TGTGCCAGCAGCTCGCCGGGACAGGGATTTATTGGCTATGGCTACACCTTC. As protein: CASSSPGQGFIGYGYTF.

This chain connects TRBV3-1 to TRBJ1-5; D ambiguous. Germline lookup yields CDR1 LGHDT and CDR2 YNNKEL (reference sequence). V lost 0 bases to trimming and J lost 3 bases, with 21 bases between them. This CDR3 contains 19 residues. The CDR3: CASSQEGGLIDPHNQPQHF. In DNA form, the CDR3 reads TGTGCCAGCAGCCAAGAAGGCGGTCTTATTGACCCCCACAATCAGCCCCAGCATTTT.

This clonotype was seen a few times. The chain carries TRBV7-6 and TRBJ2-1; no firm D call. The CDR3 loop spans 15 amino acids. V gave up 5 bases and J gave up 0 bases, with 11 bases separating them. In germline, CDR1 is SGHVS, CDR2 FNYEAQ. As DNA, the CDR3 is TGTGCCAGCAGCGTCGACCACTCCTCCTACAATGAGCAGTTCTTC. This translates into CASSVDHSSYNEQFF.

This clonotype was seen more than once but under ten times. The CDR3 DNA reads TGTGCCAGCAGTTACTCGGTCCACTCCTACGAGCAGTACGTC. This sequence encodes CASSYSVHSYEQYV. This rearrangement joins TRBV6-5 to TRBJ2-7; no reliable D call. CDR3 length equals 14 residues. V dropped 0 bases and J dropped 0 bases, with 6 bases sitting between them. Per germline, CDR1 MNHEY and CDR2 SVGAGI.

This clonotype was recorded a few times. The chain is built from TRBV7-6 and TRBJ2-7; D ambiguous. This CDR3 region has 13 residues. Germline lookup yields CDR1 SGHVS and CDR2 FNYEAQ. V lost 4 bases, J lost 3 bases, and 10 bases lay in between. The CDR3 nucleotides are TGTGCCAGCAGCTCGGCTGGGCACTACGAGCAGTACTTC. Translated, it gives CASSSAGHYEQYF.

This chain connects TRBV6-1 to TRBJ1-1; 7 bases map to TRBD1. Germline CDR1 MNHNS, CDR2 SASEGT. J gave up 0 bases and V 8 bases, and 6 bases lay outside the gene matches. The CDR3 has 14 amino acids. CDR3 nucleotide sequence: TGTGCCAGCTCGACAGGGCGAATGAACACTGAAGCTTTCTTT. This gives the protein CASSTGRMNTEAFF.

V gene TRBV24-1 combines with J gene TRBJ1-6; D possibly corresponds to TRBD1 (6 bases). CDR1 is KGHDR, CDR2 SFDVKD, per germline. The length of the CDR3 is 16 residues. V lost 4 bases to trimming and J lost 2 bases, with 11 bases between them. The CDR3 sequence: CATSDGQSPYNSPLHF. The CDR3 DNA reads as TGTGCCACCAGTGACGGACAGAGTCCCTATAATTCACCCCTCCACTTT.

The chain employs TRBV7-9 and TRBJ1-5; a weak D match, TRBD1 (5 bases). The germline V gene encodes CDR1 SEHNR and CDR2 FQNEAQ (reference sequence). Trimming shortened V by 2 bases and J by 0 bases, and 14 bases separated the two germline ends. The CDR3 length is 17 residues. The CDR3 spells CASSLTDSLSSNQPQHF. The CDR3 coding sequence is TGTGCCAGCAGCTTAACCGACAGTTTATCTAGCAATCAGCCCCAGCATTTT.

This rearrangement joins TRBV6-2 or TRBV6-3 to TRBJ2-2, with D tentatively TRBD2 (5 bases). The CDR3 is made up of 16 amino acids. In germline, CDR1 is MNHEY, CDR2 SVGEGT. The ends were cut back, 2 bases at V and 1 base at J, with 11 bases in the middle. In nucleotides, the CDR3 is TGTGCCAGCAGTTACGAACTAGTGGGGAACACCGGGGAGCTGTTTTTT. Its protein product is CASSYELVGNTGELFF.

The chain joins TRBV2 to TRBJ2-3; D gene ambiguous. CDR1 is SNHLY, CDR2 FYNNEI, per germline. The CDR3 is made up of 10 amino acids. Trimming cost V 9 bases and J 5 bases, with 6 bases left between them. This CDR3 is CASLRDTQYF. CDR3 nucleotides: TGTGCCAGTCTAAGAGATACGCAGTATTTT.

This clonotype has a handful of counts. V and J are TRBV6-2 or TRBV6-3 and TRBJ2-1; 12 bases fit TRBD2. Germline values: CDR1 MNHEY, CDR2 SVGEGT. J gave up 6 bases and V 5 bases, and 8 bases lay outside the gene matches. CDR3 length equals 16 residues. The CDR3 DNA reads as TGTGCCAGCAGTGATCGACTAGCGGGGGCCCTCAATGAGCAGTTCTTC. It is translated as CASSDRLAGALNEQFF.